This record covers a single TCR beta chain. The antigen remains unidentified. The data are from a study of blood T cells in healthy people across ages. Trimming at V came to 0 bases and at J to 1 base, leaving 1 base not matched to a gene. Germline V CDR1 and CDR2: SGDLS, YYNGEE. The CDR3 spans 15 residues. Researchers isolated at least 6 million PBMCs per sample. There were at least 5.5 micrograms of total RNA extracted from every sample. Study results and limitations: Naive CD4+ cells and diversity were both higher in long-lived donors than in aged donors.

Primed by a sample-barcoded 5' primer and a J-beta primer mix, a second PCR proceeded for roughly 6 to 12 cycles. TCRdb independently ran MiXCR on the 5' RACE reads; one entry per CDR3 protein. The table includes hundreds of thousands of distinct CDR3 sequences, around two fifths detected once. Sequenced: blood. The V and J genes are TRBV9 and TRBJ2-3; 8 nucleotides align to TRBD1. This receptor was obtained from a man in his fifties or sixties in good health. CDR3 protein: CASSVAGQGTDTQYF. The CDR3 DNA sequence: TGTGCCAGCAGCGTAGCGGGACAGGGCACAGATACGCAGTATTTT. Full variable domain (remainder filled in from reference TRBV9 and TRBJ2-3): DSGVTQTPKHLITATGQRVTLRCSPRSGDLSVYWYQQSLDQGLQFLIQYYNGEERAKGNILERFSAQQFPDLHSELNLSSLELGDSALYFCASSVAGQGTDTQYFGPGTRLTVL.